This TCR beta chain was profiled in a study of T cell responses to AZD1222 COVID-19 vaccine. Study-wide results and limits: Unmutated variant regions reportedly attract nearly half of all spike-specific TCRs. Receipt of two AZD1222 doses was followed by a rise in Spike-specific TCR breadth and depth.

This CDR3 comprises 16 residues. Per germline, CDR1 MNHEY and CDR2 SMNVEV (reference sequence). Between the trimmed V and J ends, which lost 5 bases and 1 base, there was a span of 17 bases. TCRdb's table, derived via immunoSEQ multiplex PCR, lists solely in-frame clones and lacks some. Among some 200,000 clones, 85% to 95% were seen once, and the ten largest hold roughly 1%. Comment on this clone: Its antigen remains unknown.

The sequence derives from an adult in good health. The sequences come from peripheral blood, collected on day 0 of MenACWY control vaccination. This chain joins TRBV27 and TRBJ1-1; D is uncertain. CDR3: CASSPLPTSANTEAFF. Here the CDR3 DNA reads TGTGCCAGCAGTCCACTCCCGACGTCGGCGAACACTGAAGCTTTCTTT.